Described below is a single T cell receptor delta chain sequence and its context. The likely explanation is a read error, given a far larger clone one base away. This sample also contains other DNA sequences that code for the same CDR3. This CDR3 region has 15 residues. The germline V gene has CDR1 GEAIGNYY and CDR2 EKD. With CATT, TCRdb re-called clones from the multiplex PCR reads. Among around 89,000 delta-chain clones, 1.4% were seen once, and the ten largest hold roughly 9.5%. This specimen belongs to a study of γδ T cells in repeated Plasmodium falciparum infection. Bulk repertoires came from Vgamma9/Vdelta2+ or Vdelta2-negative gammadelta T cells flow-sorted from PBMC.

This clonotype was sampled from a pool of human donors (malaria-infected and uninfected, not separated). The sample consisted of gamma-delta T cells from blood. No J gene was assigned, while the V gene was called as TRDV2. This CDR3 is CACDTGGGLTAQLFF. As DNA, the CDR3 is TGTGCCTGTGACACCGGCGGGGGGTTGACAGCACAGCTCTTCTTT.